The 6 T cell receptor beta chains below were found in one sample sequenced in a study of sequential checkpoint blockade in melanoma. Sequencing was performed with immunoSEQ multiplex PCR; in TCRdb, only in-frame clones are kept and a portion is missing. The table records several thousand clones, about 28% of them present only once. Stated treatment: randomized to nivolumab then ipilimumab (arm A) or the reverse (arm B). Specimen: tumor tissue (inferred from file names), collected from a patient given nivolumab and ipilimumab in sequence. The receptor source for this set is a human donor with melanoma.

This sequence joins TRBV14 and TRBJ1-2; D might be TRBD1 (5 bases). Germline-derived CDR1 and CDR2 are SGHDN and FVKESK. Trimming shortened V by 2 bases and J by 5 bases, and 12 bases separated the two germline ends. This CDR3 region has 14 residues. DNA for the CDR3: TGTGCCAGCAGCCAAAGGGGAGTGAGGTATGGCTACACCTTC. This codes for CASSQRGVRYGYTF.

The J gene is TRBJ1-5, the V gene TRBV30; D is possibly TRBD1 (5 bases). This CDR3 has 14 amino acids. In germline, CDR1 is GTSNPN, CDR2 SVGIG (reference sequence). V was trimmed by 2 bases and J by 0 bases, leaving 8 bases between them. CDR3 sequence (DNA): TGTGCCTGGAGTTGGGGGGATAGCAATCAGCCCCAGCATTTT. As protein: CAWSWGDSNQPQHF.

The rearrangement uses TRBV19 and TRBJ2-5; 8 bases map to TRBD2. The CDR3 has 15 residues. V dropped 6 bases and J dropped 5; count of bases not matched to a gene: 11. In germline, CDR1 is LNHDA, CDR2 SQIVND (reference sequence). DNA for the CDR3: TGTGCCAGTAGCCGTCATGCCGGGAGGGCGGAGACCCAGTACTTC. This gives the protein CASSRHAGRAETQYF.

This clone was found a few times. The chain uses TRBV11-3 and TRBJ1-2; a weak D match, TRBD1 (6 bases). The CDR3 spans 14 residues. Trimming pared 3 bases from V and 4 bases from J, leaving 12 bases between. Germline-derived CDR1 and CDR2 are SGHNT and YENEEA. CDR3 amino acids: CASSFDRIFYGYTF. CDR3 sequence (DNA): TGTGCCAGCAGCTTCGACAGGATCTTCTATGGCTACACCTTC.

The table lists this clone with a few counts. The rearrangement joins TRBV4-1 to TRBJ2-3; 7 bases match TRBD1. Germline V lookup: CDR1 MGHRA, CDR2 YSYEKL. The CDR3 runs 16 residues. Germline trimming cut 1 base from V and 3 bases from J; bases unmatched to any gene: 7. This CDR3 reads CASSQGIDRATDTQYF. The CDR3 nucleotides read TGCGCCAGCAGCCAAGGGATTGACAGGGCAACAGATACGCAGTATTTT.

This clone has a count of ten or more. CDR3 bases: TGCGCCAGCAGCCATTTTCGACTAGCTGGGGCCAATGAGCAGTTCTTC. Translating gives CASSHFRLAGANEQFF. This sequence joins TRBV4-1 and TRBJ2-1, with 7 positions matching TRBD2. V lost 3 bases and J lost 6; bases outside the gene matches: 11. The CDR3 loop spans 16 amino acids. Germline V gene data show CDR1 as MGHRA and CDR2 as YSYEKL.